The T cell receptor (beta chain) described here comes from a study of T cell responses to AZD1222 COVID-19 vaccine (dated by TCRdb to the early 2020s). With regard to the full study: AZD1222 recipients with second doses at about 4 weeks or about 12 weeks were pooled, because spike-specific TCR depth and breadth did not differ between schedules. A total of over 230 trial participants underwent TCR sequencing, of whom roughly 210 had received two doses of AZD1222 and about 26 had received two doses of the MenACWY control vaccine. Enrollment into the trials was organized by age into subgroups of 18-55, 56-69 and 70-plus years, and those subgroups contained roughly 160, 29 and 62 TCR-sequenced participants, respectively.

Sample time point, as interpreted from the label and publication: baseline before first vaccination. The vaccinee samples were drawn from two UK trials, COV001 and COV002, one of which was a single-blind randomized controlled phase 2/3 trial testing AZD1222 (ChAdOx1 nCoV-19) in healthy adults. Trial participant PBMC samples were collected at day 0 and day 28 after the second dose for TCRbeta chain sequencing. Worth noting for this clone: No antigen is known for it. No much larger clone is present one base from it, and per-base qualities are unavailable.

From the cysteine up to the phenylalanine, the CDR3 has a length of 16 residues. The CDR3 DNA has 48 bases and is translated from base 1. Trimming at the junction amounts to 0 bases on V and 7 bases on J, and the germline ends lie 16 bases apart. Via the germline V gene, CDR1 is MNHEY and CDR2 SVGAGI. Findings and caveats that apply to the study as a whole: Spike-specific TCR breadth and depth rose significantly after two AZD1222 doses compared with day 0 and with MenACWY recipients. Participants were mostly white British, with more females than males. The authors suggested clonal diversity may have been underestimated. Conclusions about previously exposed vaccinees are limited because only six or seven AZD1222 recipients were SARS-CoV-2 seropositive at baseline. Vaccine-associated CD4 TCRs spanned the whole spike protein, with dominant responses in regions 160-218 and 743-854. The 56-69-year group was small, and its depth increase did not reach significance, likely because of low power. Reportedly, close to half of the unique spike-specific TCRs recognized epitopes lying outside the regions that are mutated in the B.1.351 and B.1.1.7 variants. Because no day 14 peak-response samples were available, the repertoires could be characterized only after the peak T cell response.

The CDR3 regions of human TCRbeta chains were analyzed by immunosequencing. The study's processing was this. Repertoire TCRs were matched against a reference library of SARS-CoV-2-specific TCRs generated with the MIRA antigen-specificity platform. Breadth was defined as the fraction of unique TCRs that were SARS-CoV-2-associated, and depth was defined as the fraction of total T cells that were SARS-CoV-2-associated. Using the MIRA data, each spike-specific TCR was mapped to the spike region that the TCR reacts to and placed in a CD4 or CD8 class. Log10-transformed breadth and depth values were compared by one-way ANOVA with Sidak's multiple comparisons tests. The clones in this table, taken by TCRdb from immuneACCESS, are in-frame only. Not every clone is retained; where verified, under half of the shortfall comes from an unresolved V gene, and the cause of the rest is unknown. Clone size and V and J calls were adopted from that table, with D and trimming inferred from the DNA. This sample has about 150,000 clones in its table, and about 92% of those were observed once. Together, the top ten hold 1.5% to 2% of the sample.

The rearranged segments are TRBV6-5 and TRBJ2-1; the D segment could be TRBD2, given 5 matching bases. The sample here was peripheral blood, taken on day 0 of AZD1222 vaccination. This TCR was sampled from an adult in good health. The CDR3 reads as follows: CASSYSMARSGNEQFF. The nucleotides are TGTGCCAGCAGTTACTCGATGGCTAGGAGCGGAAATGAGCAGTTCTTC.